This paragraph covers one T cell receptor (beta chain) sequence. Each CDR3 protein gets one entry after TCRdb re-called the 5' RACE reads with MiXCR. Of 30,000 to 40,000 distinct CDR3 sequences in the sample, roughly 9.2% were seen once. The record originates from a study of early T cells in non-severe SARS-CoV-2 infection. CDR1 is SEHNR and CDR2 is FQNEAQ in the germline V gene (reference sequence). The germline V and J ends were trimmed by 2 bases and 0 bases, with 7 bases remaining between them. The CDR3 runs to 14 residues. The chain is built from TRBV7-9 and TRBJ1-2; no firm D call. This clonotype originated in an adult who was a healthcare worker with PCR-confirmed SARS-CoV-2 infection or an uninfected control (not recorded which). The sample consisted of whole blood. The CDR3 spells CASSLPSPNYGYTF. The CDR3, as DNA: TGTGCCAGCAGCTTACCGAGCCCTAACTATGGCTACACCTTC.